This T cell receptor beta chain came from a study of T cell responses to AZD1222 COVID-19 vaccine. Generated by immunoSEQ multiplex PCR, the TCRdb table keeps only in-frame clones and is missing some. The profile covers nearly 90,000 clones, with 89% appearing a single time and approximately 5.1% taken by the ten largest. Points on this clone: The antigen remains unidentified.

CDR3 length: 18 amino acids. V shed 0 bases and J shed 0 bases, with 15 bases lying between them. From germline, CDR1 is MGHRA and CDR2 YSYEKL. Study-wide results and caveats: The repertoires were collected only after the peak T cell response.

The sequences come from peripheral blood, collected 28 days after the second AZD1222 dose. This clonotype was obtained from an adult who received the AZD1222 COVID-19 vaccine. The chain links TRBV4-1 to TRBJ2-1; tentative D call: TRBD2 (7 bases). The CDR3 bases are TGCGCCAGCAGCCAAGATGGTTCGGGGGGCTTCTCCTACAATGAGCAGTTCTTC. Translation gives CASSQDGSGGFSYNEQFF.